This T cell receptor beta chain was recorded in a study of blood T cell repertoires in COVID-19. The wider study: Material from acute and convalescent COVID-19 was sourced from the United States, Italy and Spain. Sources were T cells, B-cell-depleted T cells, or PBMCs; the material itself was cDNA or gDNA.

J lost 6 bases, V lost 4 bases, and 7 bases had no gene match. The CDR3 contains 16 residues. Germline CDR1 reads SGHDT; CDR2 reads YYEEEE. How the authors handled the data: Reference gene primer amplification in the assay estimated nucleated cell counts. TCRdb's copy holds only in-frame clones and misses some; the assay was immunoSEQ multiplex PCR. V and J calls and clone size are as listed in that table; D and trimming were resolved from the DNA. The sample shows roughly 80,000 clones, 82% of them seen only once. The chain recombines TRBV5-6 with TRBJ2-2; 12 positions match TRBD2. This sequence originates from a human donor in a cohort sampled during active COVID-19. The sequenced sample consisted of peripheral blood. The CDR3 loop is CASSLRLAGDAGELFF. The CDR3 DNA sequence: TGTGCCAGCAGCCTGAGACTAGCGGGGGACGCCGGGGAGCTGTTTTTT.